The TCR beta chain under discussion was sequenced for a study of response to subunit inactivated influenza vaccine. Study findings and constraints: The authors suggested that few new T cells are recruited per seasonal influenza vaccination.

Via MiXCR, TCRdb re-called the RT-PCR reads, giving one row per CDR3 protein. The sample contains about 800,000 distinct CDR3 sequences, 21% of which appear only once. This CDR3 region has 16 residues. V shed 5 bases and J 1 base; nucleotides not matched to a gene: 7. Per the germline V gene, CDR1 is MNHNS and CDR2 is SASEGT. This clonotype showed up many times. Its antigen remains unidentified. The source of this sequence is a man aged 45 to 65 who received an inactivated influenza vaccine. The sequences come from PBMCs from blood, collected 5 days after vaccination. This chain uses TRBV6-1 with TRBJ2-5, with 10 bases lining up with TRBD2. CDR3 loop: CASSRRGLAAQETQYF. Here the CDR3 DNA reads TGTGCCAGCAGTCGACGAGGACTAGCGGCCCAAGAGACCCAGTACTTC.